The clone carrying this T cell receptor (beta chain) was detected a few times. No antigen is known for it. Method: immunoSEQ multiplex PCR; TCRdb's copy keeps in-frame clones and lacks some. This table has 70,000 to 85,000 clones, around 77% appearing once. Following 10 days of culture, CD4+ T cells were isolated. Vaccinated recipients, who were negative for nucleocapsid antibodies, had no history of SARS-CoV-2 infection. This sample stems from a study of vaccination effects on CD4 cells after COVID-19. Germline V gene lookup returns CDR1 SGDLS and CDR2 YYNGEE. V gave up 4 bases and J gave up 2 bases, with 18 bases separating them. The CDR3 extends over 16 amino acids.

The sample here was CD4+ T cells from PBMCs cultured without peptide, taken before COVID-19 vaccination. This receptor was identified in a human donor who received a COVID-19 vaccine. The rearrangement joins TRBV9 to TRBJ1-2, with D possibly matching TRBD1 (6 bases). The CDR3 region is CASSQTQGPYNYGYTF. Here the CDR3 DNA reads TGTGCCAGCAGCCAGACACAGGGACCCTACAACTATGGCTACACCTTC.